A selection of T cell receptor beta chains follows, all from one sample in a study of blood T cell repertoires in COVID-19. The protocol was immunoSEQ multiplex PCR, while the TCRdb copy is restricted to in-frame clones and leaves out a portion. The profile shows about 81,000 clones, about 95% of them singletons. The sequenced sample consisted of peripheral blood. These TCRs come from a human donor with active COVID-19. The donor label of this sample is uncertain. The CDR3 runs from the conserved cysteine through the conserved F or W. The D gene is left open where the match is weak. Rows may omit the clone size; those that give it use once, few, many or a size class.

clone_size,v_call,j_call,d_call,cdr3_nt,cdr3_aa
.,TRBV15,TRBJ1-4,TRBD1,TGTGCCATCTCGATTGACAGGGGTTTTAATGAAAAACTGTTTTTT,CAISIDRGFNEKLFF
.,TRBV7-2,TRBJ2-5,.,TGTGCCAGCAGCCCCGGTAATGGGGGACTGGAGACCCAGTACTTC,CASSPGNGGLETQYF
.,TRBV13,TRBJ1-2,.,TGTGCCAGCAGCTTAGGGACACGCGGGTCTAACTATGGCTACACCTTC,CASSLGTRGSNYGYTF
.,TRBV4-2,TRBJ1-1,TRBD1,TGTGCCAGCAGCCAGGACCGGGACAGGGGATTGAACACTGAAGCTTTCTTT,CASSQDRDRGLNTEAFF
.,TRBV5-4,TRBJ2-7,.,TGTGCCAGCAGCTTGGACAGGTACGAGCAGTACTTC,CASSLDRYEQYF
once,TRBV20-1,TRBJ2-2,.,TGCAGTCCCGGTAACACCGGGGAGCTGTTTTTT,CSPGNTGELFF
.,TRBV28,TRBJ2-5,TRBD2,TGTGCCAGCAGTTTTAATAGCGGGGTTGTACAAGAGACCCAGTACTTC,CASSFNSGVVQETQYF
.,TRBV7-7,TRBJ2-1,TRBD2,TGTGCTAGCAGCCCGACTAGCGGGAGTTACAATGAGCAGTTCTTC,CASSPTSGSYNEQFF
.,TRBV9,TRBJ1-1,.,TGTGCCAGCAGCGTCGGCGAGGTGAACACTGAAGCTTTCTTT,CASSVGEVNTEAFF
.,TRBV24-1,TRBJ1-2,.,TGTGCCACCGGGGGGGGAAACTATGGCTACACCTTC,CATGGGNYGYTF
.,TRBV6-5,TRBJ1-1,.,TGTGCCAGCAGTTACGAGGTTGATTGGACTGAAGCTTTCTTT,CASSYEVDWTEAFF
.,TRBV19,TRBJ2-2,TRBD2,TGTGCCAGTATAGCGGGGGTAAACACCGGGGAGCTGTTTTTT,CASIAGVNTGELFF
.,TRBV29-1,TRBJ1-4,.,TGCAGCGTGGGGCTACTTAAGGCTAATGAAAAACTGTTTTTT,CSVGLLKANEKLFF
.,TRBV29-1,TRBJ2-4,TRBD2,TGCAGCATTATAGCGGGGCAGTACTTC,CSIIAGQYF
.,TRBV19,TRBJ2-1,.,TGTGCCAGTAGTAGCGGGGAGGCGGGGAATGAGCAGTTCTTC,CASSSGEAGNEQFF
once,TRBV2,TRBJ2-7,TRBD1,TGTGCCAGCAGCCCGACAGGGGCGCCCTACGAGCAGTACTTC,CASSPTGAPYEQYF
.,TRBV19,TRBJ1-5,.,TGTGCCAGTAGTATGGGCCAAGGTATCAATCAGCCCCAGCATTTT,CASSMGQGINQPQHF
.,TRBV5-1,TRBJ2-5,.,TGCGCCAGCAGCTTGGTGGCAGGCTTTGGAGAGACCCAGTACTTC,CASSLVAGFGETQYF
once,TRBV7-9,TRBJ2-2,.,TGTGCCAGCAGCCAACAGGGTCCTACCGGGGAGCTGTTTTTT,CASSQQGPTGELFF
.,TRBV3-1/TRBV3-2,TRBJ2-7,.,TGTGCCAGCAGCCTCAAGCCCCACGAGCAGTACTTC,CASSLKPHEQYF
.,TRBV12-3/TRBV12-4,TRBJ2-2,.,TGTGCCAGCAGCCAGGGTTTTGAGCTGTTTTTT,CASSQGFELFF
.,TRBV9,TRBJ2-3,TRBD2,TGTGCCAGCAGCTACCTAGCGGGGGGGCTTGATACGCAGTATTTT,CASSYLAGGLDTQYF
once,TRBV28,TRBJ2-2,TRBD1,TGTGCCAGCAGTTTTCTGGGACAGGGGGCTGGGACCGGGGAGCTGTTTTTT,CASSFLGQGAGTGELFF
.,TRBV2,TRBJ2-1,TRBD1,TGTGCCAGCAGTGTGGTACAGGGGAGATACAATGAGCAGTTCTTC,CASSVVQGRYNEQFF
.,TRBV5-1,TRBJ1-5,.,TGCGCCAGCAGCCCCCAAGGCCCGGGAGGGTCTCAGCCCCAGCATTTT,CASSPQGPGGSQPQHF
.,TRBV10-2,TRBJ1-5,TRBD1,TGCGCCAGCAGAATAGGGGGCACGTCTAATCAGCCCCAGCATTTT,CASRIGGTSNQPQHF
once,TRBV5-1,TRBJ2-2,.,TGCGCCAGCAGCTCCCGGGATCCCCCCGGGGAGCTGTTTTTT,CASSSRDPPGELFF
.,TRBV12-3/TRBV12-4,TRBJ2-7,.,TGTGCCAGCAGCCGGACATCCTCCTACGAGCAGTACTTC,CASSRTSSYEQYF
.,TRBV20-1,TRBJ1-2,.,TGCAGTGCTAGTCCCGGCGACGGGATCTATGGCTACACCTTC,CSASPGDGIYGYTF
.,TRBV19,TRBJ1-1,TRBD1,TGTGCCAGTAGTATCTCTCGGACAGGGGCCTCTGGGAAAGCTTTCTTT,CASSISRTGASGKAFF
.,TRBV5-3,TRBJ2-7,.,TGTGCCAGAAGCGTCCCGATTTCATCGGCAGGAAGAAGATACGAGCAGTACTTC,CARSVPISSAGRRYEQYF
.,TRBV4-3,TRBJ2-1,TRBD2,TGCGCCAGCAGCCAAGATCGGTATCTAGCGGTCCCCCCCCGGCTCTTC,CASSQDRYLAVPPRLF
once,TRBV27,TRBJ1-6,TRBD1,TGTGCCAGCAGTTCCGGGACAGGGTCCCTGGTTGGGGTCCTCCACTTT,CASSSGTGSLVGVLHF
.,TRBV20-1,TRBJ2-7,TRBD1,TGCAGTGCGATGACAGGGGTCGAGCAGTACTTC,CSAMTGVEQYF
.,TRBV15,TRBJ2-7,TRBD2,TGTGCCACCAGCAGAGATAGGCGGGAGCCTCCCTACGAGCAGTACTTC,CATSRDRREPPYEQYF
.,TRBV5-1,TRBJ2-1,.,TGCGCCAGTTCGAGACAGAGCTCCTACAATGAGCAGTTCTTC,CASSRQSSYNEQFF
.,TRBV24-1,TRBJ2-1,.,TGTGCCACCAGTGATGCTGAAACCCACGGGGGTTATTACAATGAGCAGTTCTTC,CATSDAETHGGYYNEQFF
.,TRBV6-2/TRBV6-3,TRBJ2-7,.,TGTGCCAGCAGTTACTCGATTGGAGTGGGCAGGGGATACGAGCAGTACTTC,CASSYSIGVGRGYEQYF
few,TRBV2,TRBJ1-2,.,TGTGCCAGCAGACTGATGGGAGTTTCTGACGGCTACACCTTC,CASRLMGVSDGYTF
.,TRBV6-1,TRBJ2-6,.,TGTGCCAGCAGTGAATCTAGGAGTGGGGCCAACGTCCTGACTTTC,CASSESRSGANVLTF
.,TRBV12-3/TRBV12-4,TRBJ1-2,.,TGTGCCAGCAGTTTGCCGGGAGTCTATGGCTACACCTTC,CASSLPGVYGYTF
.,TRBV11-2,TRBJ2-7,.,TGTGCCAGCAGCTCCCCTCGAGGGCGGGCCGAGCAGTACTTC,CASSSPRGRAEQYF
.,TRBV6-5,TRBJ1-2,TRBD1,TGTGCCAGCATTAGGACAGGGGAAGTGGAAGGCTACACCTTC,CASIRTGEVEGYTF
.,TRBV7-8,TRBJ1-5,TRBD1,TGTGCCAGCAGCCATGGACAGGGGGCAGATCAGCCCCAGCATTTT,CASSHGQGADQPQHF
.,TRBV7-9,TRBJ2-1,TRBD2,TGTGCCAGCAGCTTATTCCCTCCACTAGCGGTGTACAATGAGCAGTTCTTC,CASSLFPPLAVYNEQFF
.,TRBV5-4,TRBJ1-4,TRBD1,TGTGCCAGCAGCTTGGGCGGTTATCAAGGACAGGGCGAAAAACTGTTTTTT,CASSLGGYQGQGEKLFF
.,TRBV5-6,TRBJ2-3,.,TGTGCCAGCAGCTCTTCACTAGGCGCAGATACGCAGTATTTT,CASSSSLGADTQYF
.,TRBV7-2,TRBJ2-4,.,TGTGCCAGCAGCGGGCGGGCTAAAAACATTCAGTACTTC,CASSGRAKNIQYF
.,TRBV11-1,TRBJ1-2,.,TGTGCCAGCAGCTTACAAGCGCCTAACTATGGCTACACCTTC,CASSLQAPNYGYTF
.,TRBV9,TRBJ2-7,.,TGTGCCAGCAGCGCTGGGGCCGGGGTCGTCGGGGGCGAGCAGTACTTC,CASSAGAGVVGGEQYF
.,TRBV4-3,TRBJ2-3,.,TGCGCCAGCAGCCAAGGGGTAAGCGGAACAGATACGCAGTATTTT,CASSQGVSGTDTQYF